One and the same sample provided the 5 T cell receptor beta chains below, sequenced in a study of Graves' ophthalmopathy and Graves' hyperthyroidism listed by TCRdb under 2018. Sequenced on an Illumina HiSeq 2000. TCR beta CDR3 regions were amplified from RNA transcripts for repertoire sequencing. HTBI primers and the Qiagen OneStep RT-PCR kit were used in a first-round RT-PCR, which was followed by a second-round multiplex PCR, size selection and purification. TCRdb reanalyzed the raw reads on its own, using fastp at Q25 for trimming and MiXCR for clone calling, and kept in-frame beta chains. Each CDR3 protein appears once, grouped with its most common genes and DNA. The sample table records 150,000 to 200,000 distinct CDR3 sequences; 35% to 50% of these occur just once. Around 9.3% of the sample is held by the ten biggest clonotypes. The sample was peripheral blood. These receptors all stem from a man under 40 with Graves' ophthalmopathy. Donor details come from another sample of the same person, matched by shared clones.

This clonotype was detected ten times or more. The V call is TRBV12-3 or TRBV12-4, the J call TRBJ1-5, with TRBD1 as a possible D gene (5 bases). This CDR3 contains 15 residues. The V gene lost 3 bases and the J gene lost 0 bases, with 9 bases spanning the gap. The CDR3 loop reads CASSFGGYSNQPQHF. The DNA of the CDR3 is TGTGCCAGCAGTTTTGGGGGGTATAGCAATCAGCCCCAGCATTTT.

As for this clonotype: A read error may produce the germline difference seen at one junction end. The chain has TRBV6-1 and TRBJ1-1; D unresolved. The germline CDR1 and CDR2 sequences are MNHNS and SASEGT. This CDR3 spans 13 amino acids. The CDR3 sequence: CASSGSMNTEAFF. CDR3 nucleotides: TGTGCCAGTAGTGGGTCGATGAACACTGAAGCTTTCTTT.

Many counts were recorded for this clonotype. The V and J genes are TRBV7-3 and TRBJ1-1; a weak D match, TRBD1 (6 bases). The CDR3 has 13 amino acids. Germline V gives CDR1 SGHTA, CDR2 FQGTGA. With 6 bases removed from V and 4 bases from J, the gap between germline ends came to 12 bases. DNA of the CDR3: TGTGCCAGCAGAGCAGGGGAAGCCACTGAAGCTTTCTTT. As protein: CASRAGEATEAFF.

This clonotype was recorded at least ten times. The chain has TRBV12-3 or TRBV12-4 and TRBJ2-7; the D gene is possibly TRBD1 (6 bases). The CDR3 totals 14 residues. V lost 3 bases to trimming and J lost 0 bases, with 9 bases between them. The CDR3: CASSFRTVSYEQYF. The DNA of the CDR3 is TGTGCCAGCAGTTTCCGGACAGTCTCCTACGAGCAGTACTTC.

Many counts were recorded for this clonotype. The chain couples TRBV28 to TRBJ1-1; no clear D gene. V was trimmed by 3 bases and J by 2 bases, leaving 13 bases between them. Germline V gene sequence: CDR1 MDHEN, CDR2 SYDVKM. CDR3 length: 15 residues. The CDR3 sequence: CASSFFTARNTEAFF. The DNA of the CDR3 is TGTGCCAGCAGTTTCTTTACAGCCAGAAACACTGAAGCTTTCTTT. The entire variable domain, with the rest obtained from reference TRBV28 and TRBJ1-1, is as follows: DVKVTQSSRYLVKRTGEKVFLECVQDMDHENMFWYRQDPGLGLRLIYFSYDVKMKEKGDIPEGYSVSREKKERFSLILESASTNQTSMYLCASSFFTARNTEAFFGQGTRLTVV.